This is a list of T cell receptor beta chains from one sample in a study of vaccination and CD4 T cells after COVID-19. MiXCR, applied by TCRdb to the PCR reads, yields one record per CDR3 protein. The data contain around 30,000 distinct CDR3 sequences, roughly a third of them singletons. These TCRs' antigens remain unknown. Sequences were derived from CD4+ T cells from blood, cultured in vitro, sampled about 7 months after SARS-CoV-2 vaccination. All receptors come from a human donor who had recovered from COVID-19. Both conserved end residues are part of each CDR3. D genes are given only for firm matches. Expanded clones get a size class; other rows say once, few or many, or leave the size out.

d_call,clone_size,v_call,j_call,cdr3_nt,cdr3_aa
TRBD2,.,TRBV5-4,TRBJ2-1,TGTGCCAGCAGCTTGGCCAGGACTAGCGGTTACAATGAGCAGTTCTTC,CASSLARTSGYNEQFF
.,.,TRBV20-1,TRBJ2-3,TGCAGTGCTAGTGAGAACACAGATACGCAGTATTTT,CSASENTDTQYF
.,.,TRBV6-5,TRBJ2-2,TGTGCCAGCAGTTACCTTTCGGGGTTCGACACCGGGGAGCTGTTTTTT,CASSYLSGFDTGELFF
TRBD1,few,TRBV27,TRBJ1-6,TGTGCCAGCAGTAAGACAGGGAGGCTGGTGTCACCCCTCCACTTT,CASSKTGRLVSPLHF
TRBD2,.,TRBV28,TRBJ2-3,TGTGCCAGCACCACCCTAGCGGGGTCTAGCACAGATACGCAGTATTTT,CASTTLAGSSTDTQYF
TRBD1,.,TRBV20-1,TRBJ1-5,TGCAGTGCAGCTACGGGACAGGGGCGTCAGCCCCAGCATTTT,CSAATGQGRQPQHF
TRBD2,few,TRBV7-2,TRBJ2-5,TGTGCCAGCAGCAAAGGGACTAGCGGTAAAGAGACCCAGTACTTC,CASSKGTSGKETQYF
TRBD2,.,TRBV7-2,TRBJ2-7,TGTGCCAGCAGCTTAGCGAGGCAGGGCCCCGGCACTAGCGGGATCTCCTACGAGCAGTACTTC,CASSLARQGPGTSGISYEQYF
.,few,TRBV19,TRBJ1-5,TGTGCCAGTAGTAAAATCGGGACGGGGATTAGCAATCAGCCCCAGCATTTT,CASSKIGTGISNQPQHF
.,.,TRBV18,TRBJ2-1,TGTGCCAGCTCACCGTTGGCGGGATACGTGGATGAGCAGTTCTTC,CASSPLAGYVDEQFF
.,.,TRBV24-1,TRBJ2-2,TGTGCCACCAGTGAGGGGAGCGGGAACACCGGGGAGCTGTTTTTT,CATSEGSGNTGELFF
TRBD2,.,TRBV11-2,TRBJ2-2,TGTGCCAGCAGCCGCGCCATCAGCGGGACCAACACCGGGGAGCTGTTTTTT,CASSRAISGTNTGELFF
.,.,TRBV2,TRBJ2-7,TGTGCAGGCCGTAGCTCCTACGAGCAGTACTTC,CAGRSSYEQYF
.,.,TRBV2,TRBJ2-2,TGTGCCAGCAGGCGGGTCCAAAGCCCCGGGGAGCTGTTTTTT,CASRRVQSPGELFF
.,.,TRBV20-1,TRBJ2-1,TGCAGTGCTAGAGCGGGAGTGATTGAGGAGCAGTTCTTC,CSARAGVIEEQFF
TRBD1,.,TRBV7-2,TRBJ2-2,TGTGCCAGCAGCCCTGGGACAGGCTGGACCGGGGAGCTGTTTTTT,CASSPGTGWTGELFF
.,.,TRBV6-1,TRBJ2-5,TGTGCCAGCAACTACGGGGGGCGTCAAGAGACCCAGTACTTC,CASNYGGRQETQYF
.,few,TRBV7-9,TRBJ1-6,TGTGCCAGCAGCTTAAGGGCGGGGGTTAGTTCACCCCTCCACTTT,CASSLRAGVSSPLHF
.,few,TRBV20-1,TRBJ1-1,TGCAGTGCTCCGCCGTGGAACACTGAAGCTTTCTTT,CSAPPWNTEAFF
.,.,TRBV2,TRBJ1-1,TGTGCCAGCAGAACGACAGTGAACACTGAAGCTTTCTTT,CASRTTVNTEAFF